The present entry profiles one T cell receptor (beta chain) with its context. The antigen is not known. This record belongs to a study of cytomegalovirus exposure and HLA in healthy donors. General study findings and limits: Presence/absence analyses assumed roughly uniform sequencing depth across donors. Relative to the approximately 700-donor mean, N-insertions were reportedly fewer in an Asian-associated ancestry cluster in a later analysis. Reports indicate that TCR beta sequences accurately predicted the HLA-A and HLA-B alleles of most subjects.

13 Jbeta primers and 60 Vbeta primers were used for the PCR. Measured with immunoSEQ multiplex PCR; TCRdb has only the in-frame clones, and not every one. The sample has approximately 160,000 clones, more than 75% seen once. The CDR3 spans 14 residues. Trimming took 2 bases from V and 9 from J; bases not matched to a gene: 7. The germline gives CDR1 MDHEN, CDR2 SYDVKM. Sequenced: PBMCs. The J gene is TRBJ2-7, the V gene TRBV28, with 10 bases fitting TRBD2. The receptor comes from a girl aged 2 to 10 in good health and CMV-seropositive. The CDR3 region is CASSLRLAGVLQYF. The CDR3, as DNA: TGTGCCAGCAGTTTACGCCTAGCGGGAGTTTTGCAGTACTTC.